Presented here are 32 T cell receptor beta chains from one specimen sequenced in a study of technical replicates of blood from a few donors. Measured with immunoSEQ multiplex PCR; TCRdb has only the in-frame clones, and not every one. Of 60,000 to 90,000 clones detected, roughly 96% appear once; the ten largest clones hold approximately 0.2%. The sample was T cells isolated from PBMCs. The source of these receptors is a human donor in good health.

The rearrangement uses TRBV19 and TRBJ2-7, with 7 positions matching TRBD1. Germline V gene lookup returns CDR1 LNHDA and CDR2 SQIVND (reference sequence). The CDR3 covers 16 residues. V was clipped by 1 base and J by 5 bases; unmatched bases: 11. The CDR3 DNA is TGTGCCAGTAGTATAGCCGGGACAGCGTTCAGGGACGAGCAGTACTTC. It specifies CASSIAGTAFRDEQYF.

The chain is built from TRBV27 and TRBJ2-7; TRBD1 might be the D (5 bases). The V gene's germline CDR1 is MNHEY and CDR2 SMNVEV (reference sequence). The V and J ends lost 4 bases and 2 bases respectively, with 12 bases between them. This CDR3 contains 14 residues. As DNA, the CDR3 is TGTGCCAGCAGTTCCGCTTCACAGGCCTACGAGCAGTACTTC. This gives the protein CASSSASQAYEQYF.

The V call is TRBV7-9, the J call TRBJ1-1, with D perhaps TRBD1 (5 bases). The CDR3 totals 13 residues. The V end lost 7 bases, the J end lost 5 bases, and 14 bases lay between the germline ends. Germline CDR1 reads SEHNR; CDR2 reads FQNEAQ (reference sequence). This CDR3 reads CASTLGGRTEAFF. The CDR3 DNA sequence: TGTGCCAGCACCCTCGGGGGGAGGACTGAAGCTTTCTTT.

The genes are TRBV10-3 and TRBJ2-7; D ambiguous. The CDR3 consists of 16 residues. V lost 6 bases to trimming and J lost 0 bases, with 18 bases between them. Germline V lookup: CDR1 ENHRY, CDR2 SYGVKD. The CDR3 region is CAISPDFVKSSYEQYF. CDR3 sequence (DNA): TGTGCCATCAGCCCCGACTTTGTGAAGAGCTCCTACGAGCAGTACTTC.

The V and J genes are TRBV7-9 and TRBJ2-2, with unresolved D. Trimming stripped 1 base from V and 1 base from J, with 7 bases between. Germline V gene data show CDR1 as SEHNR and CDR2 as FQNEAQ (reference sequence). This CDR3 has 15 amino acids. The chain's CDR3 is CASSLGAGNTGELFF. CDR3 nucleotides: TGTGCCAGCAGCTTAGGGGCAGGGAACACCGGGGAGCTGTTTTTT.

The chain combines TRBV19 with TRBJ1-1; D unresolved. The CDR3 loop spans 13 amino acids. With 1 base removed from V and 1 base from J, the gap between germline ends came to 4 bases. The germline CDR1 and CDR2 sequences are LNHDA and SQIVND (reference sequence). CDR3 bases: TGTGCCAGTAGTATAGGGCAGAACACTGAAGCTTTCTTT. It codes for CASSIGQNTEAFF.

The CDR3 sequence is CASSALGHDLNYGYTF. The CDR3 coding sequence is TGTGCCAGCAGCGCCCTAGGACACGACCTCAACTATGGCTACACCTTC. The chain joins TRBV5-6 to TRBJ1-2, with D perhaps TRBD1 (5 bases). The germline gives CDR1 SGHDT, CDR2 YYEEEE. The CDR3 sequence is 16 residues long. V was clipped by 4 bases and J by 2 bases, with 18 bases between them.

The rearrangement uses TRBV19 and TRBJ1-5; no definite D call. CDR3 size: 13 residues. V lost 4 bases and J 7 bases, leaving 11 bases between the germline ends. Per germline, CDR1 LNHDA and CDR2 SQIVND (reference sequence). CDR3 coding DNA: TGTGCCAGTAGTACCCAGGACTGGCAGCCCCAGCATTTT. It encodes CASSTQDWQPQHF.

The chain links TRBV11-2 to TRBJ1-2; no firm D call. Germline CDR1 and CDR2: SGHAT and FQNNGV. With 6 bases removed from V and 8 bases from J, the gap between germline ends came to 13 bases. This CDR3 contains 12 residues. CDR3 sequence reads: CASSSSAGGYTF. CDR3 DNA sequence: TGTGCCAGCAGTTCAAGCGCGGGAGGCTACACCTTC.

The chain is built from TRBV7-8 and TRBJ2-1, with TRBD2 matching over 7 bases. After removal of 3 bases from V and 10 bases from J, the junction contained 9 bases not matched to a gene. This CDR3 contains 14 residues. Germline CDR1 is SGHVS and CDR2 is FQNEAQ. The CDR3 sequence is CASSFRREKWEQFF. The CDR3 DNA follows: TGTGCCAGCAGCTTTCGGCGGGAGAAGTGGGAGCAGTTCTTC.

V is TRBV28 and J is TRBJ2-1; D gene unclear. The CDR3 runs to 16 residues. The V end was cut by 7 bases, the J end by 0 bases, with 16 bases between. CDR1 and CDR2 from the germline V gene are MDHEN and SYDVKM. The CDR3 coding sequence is TGTGCCAGCACTCCCCTGGCGGCTAGCTCCTACAATGAGCAGTTCTTC. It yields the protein CASTPLAASSYNEQFF.

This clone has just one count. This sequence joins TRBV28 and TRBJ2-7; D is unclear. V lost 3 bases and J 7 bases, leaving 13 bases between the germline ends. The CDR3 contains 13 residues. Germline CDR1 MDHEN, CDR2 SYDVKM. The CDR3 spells CASSLERRREQYF. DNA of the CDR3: TGTGCCAGCAGTTTGGAGCGAAGGCGGGAGCAGTACTTC.

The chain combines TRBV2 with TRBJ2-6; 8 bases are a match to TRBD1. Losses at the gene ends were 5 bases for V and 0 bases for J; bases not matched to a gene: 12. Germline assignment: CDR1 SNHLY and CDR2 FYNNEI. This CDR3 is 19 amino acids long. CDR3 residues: CASSKPTGVNHSGANVLTF. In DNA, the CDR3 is TGTGCCAGCAGTAAACCGACAGGGGTAAATCACTCTGGGGCCAACGTCCTGACTTTC. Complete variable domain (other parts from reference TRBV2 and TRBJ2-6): EPEVTQTPSHQVTQMGQEVILRCVPISNHLYFYWYRQILGQKVEFLVSFYNNEISEKSEIFDDQFSVERPDGSNFTLKIRSTKLEDSAMYFCASSKPTGVNHSGANVLTFGAGSRLTVL.

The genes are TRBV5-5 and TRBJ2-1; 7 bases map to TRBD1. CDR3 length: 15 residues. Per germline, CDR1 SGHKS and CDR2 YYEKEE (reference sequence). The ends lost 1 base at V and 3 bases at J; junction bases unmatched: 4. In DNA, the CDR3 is TGTGCCAGCAGCTTGTCGACAGGGAGCTACAATGAGCAGTTCTTC. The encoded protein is CASSLSTGSYNEQFF.

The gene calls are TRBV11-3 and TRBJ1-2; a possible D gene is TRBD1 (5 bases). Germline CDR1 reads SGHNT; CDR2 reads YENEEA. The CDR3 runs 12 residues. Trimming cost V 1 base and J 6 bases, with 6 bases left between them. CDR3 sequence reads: CASSLGGDGYTF. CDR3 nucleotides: TGTGCCAGCAGCTTAGGGGGGGATGGCTACACCTTC.

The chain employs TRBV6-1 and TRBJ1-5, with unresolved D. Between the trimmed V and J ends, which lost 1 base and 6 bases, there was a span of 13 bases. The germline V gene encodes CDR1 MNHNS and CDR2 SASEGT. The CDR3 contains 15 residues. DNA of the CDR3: TGTGCCAGCAGTGAAGGAGAGTCAGGCCTTCAGCCCCAGCATTTT. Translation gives CASSEGESGLQPQHF.

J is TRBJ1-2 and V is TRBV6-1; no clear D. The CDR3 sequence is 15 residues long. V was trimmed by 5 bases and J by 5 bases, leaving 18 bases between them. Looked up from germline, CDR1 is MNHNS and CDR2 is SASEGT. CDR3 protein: CASSSEGSFGYGYTF. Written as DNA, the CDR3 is TGTGCCAGCAGTAGTGAAGGGAGTTTCGGGTATGGCTACACCTTC.

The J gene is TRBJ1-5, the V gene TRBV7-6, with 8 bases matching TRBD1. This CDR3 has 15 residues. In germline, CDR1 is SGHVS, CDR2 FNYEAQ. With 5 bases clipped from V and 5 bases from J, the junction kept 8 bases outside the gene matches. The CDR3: CASSLAPGGHQPQHF. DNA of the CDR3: TGTGCCAGCAGCCTCGCACCAGGGGGCCATCAGCCCCAGCATTTT.

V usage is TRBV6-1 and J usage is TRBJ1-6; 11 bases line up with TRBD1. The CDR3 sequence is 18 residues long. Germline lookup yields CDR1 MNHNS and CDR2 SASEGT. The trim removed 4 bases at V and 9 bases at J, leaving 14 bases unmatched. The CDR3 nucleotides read TGTGCCAGCAGTGGGACCGGACAGGGGGCGTCGTGGCGTTCACCCCTCCACTTT. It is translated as CASSGTGQGASWRSPLHF.

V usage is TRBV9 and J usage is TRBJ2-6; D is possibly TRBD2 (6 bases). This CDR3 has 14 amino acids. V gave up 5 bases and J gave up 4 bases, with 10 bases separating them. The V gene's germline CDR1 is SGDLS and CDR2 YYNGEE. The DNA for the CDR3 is TGTGCCAGCAGTAGCGGTGGGGGGGCCAACGTCCTGACTTTC. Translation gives CASSSGGGANVLTF.

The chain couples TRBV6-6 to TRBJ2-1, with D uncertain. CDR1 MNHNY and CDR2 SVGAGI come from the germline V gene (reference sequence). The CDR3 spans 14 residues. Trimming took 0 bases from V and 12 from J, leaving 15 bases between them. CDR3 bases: TGTGCCAGCAGTTACTCGGGTCCGCAGAGGATGCAGTTCTTC. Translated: CASSYSGPQRMQFF.

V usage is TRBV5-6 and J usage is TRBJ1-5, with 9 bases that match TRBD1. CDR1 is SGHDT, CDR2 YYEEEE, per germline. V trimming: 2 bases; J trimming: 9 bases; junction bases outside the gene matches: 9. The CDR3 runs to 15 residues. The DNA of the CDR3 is TGTGCCAGCAGCTTTTCAGGGACAGGGATTGCGCCCCAGCATTTT. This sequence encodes CASSFSGTGIAPQHF. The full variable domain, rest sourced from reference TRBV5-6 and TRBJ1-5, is DAGVTQSPTHLIKTRGQQVTLRCSPKSGHDTVSWYQQALGQGPQFIFQYYEEEERQRGNFPDRFSGHQFPNYSSELNVNALLLGDSALYLCASSFSGTGIAPQHFGDGTRLSIL.

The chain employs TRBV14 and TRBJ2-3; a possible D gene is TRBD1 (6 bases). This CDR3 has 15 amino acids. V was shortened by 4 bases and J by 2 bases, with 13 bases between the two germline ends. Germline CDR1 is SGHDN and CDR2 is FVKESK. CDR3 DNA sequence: TGTGCCAGCAGCCGGCAGGGGCTAACCACAGATACGCAGTATTTT. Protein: CASSRQGLTTDTQYF.

CDR3: CASSYSWGQGYEQYF. The CDR3 nucleotides read TGTGCCAGCAGTTACTCTTGGGGACAGGGGTACGAGCAGTACTTC. The rearrangement links TRBV6-6 to TRBJ2-7, with 10 bases lining up with TRBD1. Per germline, CDR1 MNHNY and CDR2 SVGAGI (reference sequence). Trimming at V came to 0 bases and at J to 4 bases, leaving 3 bases not matched to a gene. This CDR3 contains 15 residues.

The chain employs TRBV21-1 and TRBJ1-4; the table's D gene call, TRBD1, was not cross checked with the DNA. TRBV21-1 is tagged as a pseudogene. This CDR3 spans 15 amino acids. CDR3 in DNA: TGTGCCAGCAGCGCACCCAGGGGGGCTAATGAAAAACTGTTTTTT. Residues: CASSAPRGANEKLFF.

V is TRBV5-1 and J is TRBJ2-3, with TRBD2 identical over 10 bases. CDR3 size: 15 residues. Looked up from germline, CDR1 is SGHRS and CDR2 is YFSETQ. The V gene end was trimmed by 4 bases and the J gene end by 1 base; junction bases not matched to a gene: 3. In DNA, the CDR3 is TGCGCCAGCAGCCTCGGGACTAGCGGCACAGATACGCAGTATTTT. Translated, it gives CASSLGTSGTDTQYF.

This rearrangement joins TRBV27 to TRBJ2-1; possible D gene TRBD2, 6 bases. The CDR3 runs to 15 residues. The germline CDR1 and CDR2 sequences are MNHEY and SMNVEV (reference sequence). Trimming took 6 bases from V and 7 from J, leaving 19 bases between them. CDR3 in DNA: TGTGCCAGCAGCGTACTAGAACTAGGAGGGAATGAGCAGTTCTTC. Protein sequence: CASSVLELGGNEQFF.

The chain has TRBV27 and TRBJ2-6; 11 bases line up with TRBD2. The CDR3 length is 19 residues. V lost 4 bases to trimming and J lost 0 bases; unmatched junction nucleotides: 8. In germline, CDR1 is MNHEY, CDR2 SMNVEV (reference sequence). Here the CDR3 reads CASSYIAGGGFSGANVLTF. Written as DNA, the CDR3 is TGTGCCAGCAGTTACATAGCGGGAGGGGGCTTCTCTGGGGCCAACGTCCTGACTTTC.

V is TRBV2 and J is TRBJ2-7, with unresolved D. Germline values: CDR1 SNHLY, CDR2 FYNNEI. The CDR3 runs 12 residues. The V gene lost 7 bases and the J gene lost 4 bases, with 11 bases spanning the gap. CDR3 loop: CASKLLLYEQYF. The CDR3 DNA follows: TGTGCCAGCAAACTTTTACTTTACGAGCAGTACTTC.

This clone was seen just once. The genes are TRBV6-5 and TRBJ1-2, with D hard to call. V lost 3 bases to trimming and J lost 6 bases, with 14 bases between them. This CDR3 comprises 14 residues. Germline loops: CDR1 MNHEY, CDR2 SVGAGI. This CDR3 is CASSYRDGKDGYTF. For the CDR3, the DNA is TGTGCCAGCAGTTATCGCGACGGGAAGGATGGCTACACCTTC.

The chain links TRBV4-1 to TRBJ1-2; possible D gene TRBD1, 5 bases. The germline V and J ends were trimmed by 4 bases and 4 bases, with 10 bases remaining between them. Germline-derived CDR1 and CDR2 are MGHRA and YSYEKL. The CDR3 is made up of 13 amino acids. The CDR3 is CASSPRRGYGYTF. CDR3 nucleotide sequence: TGCGCCAGCAGCCCTCGGAGGGGCTATGGCTACACCTTC.

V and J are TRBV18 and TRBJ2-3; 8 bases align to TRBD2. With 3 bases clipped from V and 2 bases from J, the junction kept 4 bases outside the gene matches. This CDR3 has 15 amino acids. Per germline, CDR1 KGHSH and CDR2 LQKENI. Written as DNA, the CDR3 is TGTGCCAGCTCACCCGCACTAGCGGACACAGATACGCAGTATTTT. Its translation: CASSPALADTDTQYF.